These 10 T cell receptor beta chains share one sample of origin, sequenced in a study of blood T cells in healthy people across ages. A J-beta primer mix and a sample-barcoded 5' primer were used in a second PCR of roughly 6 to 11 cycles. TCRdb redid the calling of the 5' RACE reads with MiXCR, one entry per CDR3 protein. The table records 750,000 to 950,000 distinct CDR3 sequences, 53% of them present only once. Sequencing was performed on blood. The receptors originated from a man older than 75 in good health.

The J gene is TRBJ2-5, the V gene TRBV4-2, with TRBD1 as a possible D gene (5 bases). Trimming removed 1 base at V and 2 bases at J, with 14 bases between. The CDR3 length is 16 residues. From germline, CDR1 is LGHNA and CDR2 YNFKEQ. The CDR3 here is CASSQAGQGLQETQYF. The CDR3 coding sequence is TGTGCCAGCAGCCAAGCGGGCCAGGGTTTACAAGAGACCCAGTACTTC.

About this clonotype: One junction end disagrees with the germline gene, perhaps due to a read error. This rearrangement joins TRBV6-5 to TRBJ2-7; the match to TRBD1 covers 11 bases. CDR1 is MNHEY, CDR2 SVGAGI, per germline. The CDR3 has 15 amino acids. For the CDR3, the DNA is TGTGCCGGCAGTTACGGGACAGGGGGTGCCTACGAGCAGTACTTC. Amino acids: CAGSYGTGGAYEQYF.

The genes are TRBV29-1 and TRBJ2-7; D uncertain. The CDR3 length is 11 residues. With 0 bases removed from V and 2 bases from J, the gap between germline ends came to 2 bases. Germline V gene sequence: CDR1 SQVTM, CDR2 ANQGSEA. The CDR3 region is CSVEETYEQYF. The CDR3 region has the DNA TGCAGCGTTGAAGAGACCTACGAGCAGTACTTC.

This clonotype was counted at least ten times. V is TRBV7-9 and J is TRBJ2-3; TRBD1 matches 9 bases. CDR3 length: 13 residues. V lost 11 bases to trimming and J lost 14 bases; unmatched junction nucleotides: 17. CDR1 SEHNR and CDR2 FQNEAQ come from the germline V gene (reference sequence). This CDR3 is CAGTGREHRYAYF. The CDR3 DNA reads TGTGCCGGGACAGGGCGGGAGCACAGATACGCGTATTTT.

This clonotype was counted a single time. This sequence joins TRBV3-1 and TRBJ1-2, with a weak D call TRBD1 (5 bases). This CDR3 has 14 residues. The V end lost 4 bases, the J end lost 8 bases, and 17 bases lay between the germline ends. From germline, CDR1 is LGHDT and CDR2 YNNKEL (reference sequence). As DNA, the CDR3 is TGTGCCAGCAGCCTCCTCCGGTCCCGGGGCGGCTACACCTTC. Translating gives CASSLLRSRGGYTF.

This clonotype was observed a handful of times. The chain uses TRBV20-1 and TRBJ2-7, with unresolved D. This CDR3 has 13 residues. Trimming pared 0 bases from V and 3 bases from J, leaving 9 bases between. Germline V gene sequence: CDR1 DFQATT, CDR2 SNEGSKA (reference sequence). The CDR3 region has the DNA TGCAGTGCTAGAGATGGACGGTACTACGAGCAGTACTTC. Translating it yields CSARDGRYYEQYF.

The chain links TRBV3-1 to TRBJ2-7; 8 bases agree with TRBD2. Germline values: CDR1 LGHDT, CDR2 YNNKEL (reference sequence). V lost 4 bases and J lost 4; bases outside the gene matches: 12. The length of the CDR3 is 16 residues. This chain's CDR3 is CASSLLGQREQYEQYF. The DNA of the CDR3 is TGTGCCAGCAGCCTCTTGGGGCAGCGGGAGCAATACGAGCAGTACTTC.

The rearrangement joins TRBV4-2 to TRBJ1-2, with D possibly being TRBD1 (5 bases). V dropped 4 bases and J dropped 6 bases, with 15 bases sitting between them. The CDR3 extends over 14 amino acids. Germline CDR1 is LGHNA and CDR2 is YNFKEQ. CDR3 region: CASSLRPGGDGYTF. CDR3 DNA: TGTGCCAGCAGCCTTAGGCCCGGAGGGGATGGCTACACCTTC.

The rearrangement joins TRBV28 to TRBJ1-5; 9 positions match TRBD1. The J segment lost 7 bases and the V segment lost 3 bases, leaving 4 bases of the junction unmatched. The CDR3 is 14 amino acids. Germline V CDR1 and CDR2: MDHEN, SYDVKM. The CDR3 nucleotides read TGTGCCAGCAGTTTGGACAGGGGATGGCAGCCCCAGCATTTT. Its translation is CASSLDRGWQPQHF.

This CDR3 reads CASSVQGLSYEQYF. In nucleotides, the CDR3 is TGTGCCAGCAGTGTTCAGGGGTTAAGCTACGAGCAGTACTTC. The chain is built from TRBV28 and TRBJ2-7; D is possibly TRBD1 (6 bases). The germline V gene encodes CDR1 MDHEN and CDR2 SYDVKM. V lost 5 bases, J lost 3 bases, and 14 bases lay in between. CDR3 size: 14 residues.